This TCR beta chain was identified during a study of T cell changes during pregnancy in multiple sclerosis. Only in-frame clones appear in the TCRdb table, and some are missing; sequencing was by immunoSEQ multiplex PCR. The sample consists of around 61,000 clones, about 90% of them appearing once. The germline V gene has CDR1 ENHRY and CDR2 SYGVKD. Trimming stripped 0 bases from V and 3 bases from J, with 16 bases between. The CDR3 is 17 residues long. The sequenced sample was peripheral blood, obtained in the third trimester of pregnancy. The TCR comes from a female donor in good health, enrolled as a control in a pregnancy study. The J gene is TRBJ2-3, the V gene TRBV10-3; D might be TRBD2 (7 bases). The CDR3 region is CAISESLGRGTTDTQYF. The CDR3 coding sequence is TGTGCCATCAGTGAGTCGTTAGGGCGGGGGACAACAGATACGCAGTATTTT.